These 28 T cell receptor beta chains were all obtained from the same sample, sequenced in a study of CD8 T cells in Susac syndrome. RNA was extracted with the RNeasy kit, and a quantity of about 0.45 to 1 ug was reverse transcribed using random hexamers. TCRdb reanalysed the immunoSEQ multiplex PCR reads using MiXCR and keeps one entry per CDR3 protein. The profile shows some 75,000 distinct CDR3 sequences, approximately 95% of them singletons. The specimen was CD8+ T cells from PBMCs. These receptors were obtained from a human donor with Susac syndrome.

The J gene is TRBJ2-1, the V gene TRBV27, with D perhaps being TRBD1 or TRBD2 (5 bases each). Per germline, CDR1 MNHEY and CDR2 SMNVEV (reference sequence). V gave up 4 bases and J gave up 4 bases, with 11 bases separating them. This CDR3 is built from 14 residues. The CDR3 is CASSSGRLYNEQFF. CDR3 in DNA: TGTGCCAGCAGTTCGGGACGGCTGTACAATGAGCAGTTCTTC.

The chain has TRBV19 and TRBJ1-1; no reliable D call. From germline, CDR1 is LNHDA and CDR2 SQIVND (reference sequence). The CDR3 runs 13 residues. V was trimmed by 3 bases and J by 0 bases, leaving 5 bases between them. In DNA form, the CDR3 reads TGTGCCAGTAGTATGAGACTGAACACTGAAGCTTTCTTT. Translation gives CASSMRLNTEAFF. The full variable domain, rest sourced from reference TRBV19 and TRBJ1-1, is DGGITQSPKYLFRKEGQNVTLSCEQNLNHDAMYWYRQDPGQGLRLIYYSQIVNDFQKGDIAEGYSVSREKKESFPLTVTSAQKNPTAFYLCASSMRLNTEAFFGQGTRLTVV.

This chain links TRBV5-4 with TRBJ2-3, with D possibly TRBD1 on 6 matching bases. This CDR3 is built from 15 residues. The V gene lost 0 bases and the J gene lost 0 bases, with 8 bases spanning the gap. The V gene's germline CDR1 is SGHNT and CDR2 YYREEE (reference sequence). The CDR3 DNA sequence: TGTGCCAGCAGCTTGGGAGGGGGAAGCACAGATACGCAGTATTTT. It codes for CASSLGGGSTDTQYF. Supplemented by reference TRBV5-4 and TRBJ2-3, the full variable domain reads ETGVTQSPTHLIKTRGQQVTLRCSSQSGHNTVSWYQQALGQGPQFIFQYYREEENGRGNFPPRFSGLQFPNYSSELNVNALELDDSALYLCASSLGGGSTDTQYFGPGTRLTVL.

The J gene is TRBJ1-2, the V gene TRBV19; weak D call: TRBD1 (6 bases). The CDR3 spans 16 residues. Trimming took off 7 bases at V and 3 bases at J, with 21 bases between the two ends. Germline lookup yields CDR1 LNHDA and CDR2 SQIVND (reference sequence). The CDR3 sequence is CASTPDSRWRDYGYTF. The CDR3 DNA reads as TGTGCCAGTACCCCGGACAGCAGGTGGCGGGACTATGGCTACACCTTC.

The chain recombines TRBV4-3 with TRBJ2-7, with TRBD2 identical over 13 bases. The CDR3 contains 17 residues. V trimming: 4 bases; J trimming: 0 bases; junction bases outside the gene matches: 6. Per germline, CDR1 LGHNA and CDR2 YSLEER. The CDR3 loop reads CASSRGLAGDSSYEQYF. Written as DNA, the CDR3 is TGCGCCAGCAGCCGAGGACTAGCGGGAGACAGCTCCTACGAGCAGTACTTC.

The gene calls are TRBV24-1 and TRBJ1-1, with D perhaps TRBD1 (5 bases). Trimming shortened V by 0 bases and J by 1 base, and 8 bases separated the two germline ends. Germline assignment: CDR1 KGHDR and CDR2 SFDVKD. This CDR3 has 15 residues. CDR3 residues: CATSDLRGRNTEAFF. In DNA, the CDR3 is TGTGCCACCAGTGATTTGAGGGGAAGGAACACTGAAGCTTTCTTT.

This clonotype was seen a handful of times. This chain uses TRBV13 with TRBJ2-7, with D unresolved. V was cut by 1 base and J by 6 bases, with 7 bases left in between. CDR1 and CDR2 from the germline V gene are PRHDT and FYEKMQ (reference sequence). This CDR3 spans 12 amino acids. The CDR3 DNA sequence: TGTGCCAGCAGCTTAGTTGGTGGCGAGCAGTACTTC. Translating gives CASSLVGGEQYF.

This clonotype was seen a handful of times. The chain employs TRBV19 and TRBJ2-1, with D tentatively TRBD2 (8 bases). This CDR3 has 15 amino acids. CDR1 and CDR2 from the germline V gene are LNHDA and SQIVND (reference sequence). V was trimmed by 10 bases and J by 1 base, leaving 17 bases between them. The CDR3 region has the DNA TGTGCCACCGGGAGGGGGCTGGCTTCCTACAATGAGCAGTTCTTC. Its translation: CATGRGLASYNEQFF.

The rearrangement uses TRBV12-2 and TRBJ2-1; TRBD1, as called in the table, went unchecked against the DNA. TRBV12-2 is a listed pseudogene. The CDR3 has 17 residues. CDR3 nucleotides: TGTGCAAGTCGCTTAGTGATTCTCGGACATTCCTACAATGAGCAGTTCTTC. Translating gives CASRLVILGHSYNEQFF.

The V and J genes are TRBV6-6 and TRBJ1-5; 8 bases are a match to TRBD1. With V trimmed by 6 bases and J by 7 bases, 14 bases remained unmatched. The CDR3 is made up of 16 amino acids. In germline, CDR1 is MNHNY, CDR2 SVGAGI (reference sequence). The CDR3 sequence is CASSLSDRVFGQPQHF. CDR3 coding DNA: TGTGCCAGCAGCCTTTCGGACAGGGTGTTCGGGCAGCCCCAGCATTTT.

The chain joins TRBV5-1 to TRBJ2-7; 7 bases line up with TRBD1. Trimming at V came to 3 bases and at J to 7 bases, leaving 10 bases not matched to a gene. CDR3 length equals 14 residues. Germline V gives CDR1 SGHRS, CDR2 YFSETQ. The CDR3 DNA sequence: TGCGCCAGCAGCTACAGGGGAAACAGCTGGGAGCAGTACTTC. It encodes CASSYRGNSWEQYF.

The J gene is TRBJ1-2, the V gene TRBV7-9; the match to TRBD1 covers 12 bases. The CDR3 runs 16 residues. V trimming: 10 bases; J trimming: 7 bases; junction bases outside the gene matches: 16. Germline V gives CDR1 SEHNR, CDR2 FQNEAQ (reference sequence). This CDR3 is CAISPGTGGVLGGYTF. As DNA, the CDR3 is TGTGCCATCTCCCCTGGGACAGGGGGCGTCTTAGGTGGCTACACCTTC.

The chain carries TRBV7-6 and TRBJ2-1; 10 nucleotides line up with TRBD2. The germline V gene has CDR1 SGHVS and CDR2 FNYEAQ. The CDR3 sequence is 17 residues long. V lost 5 bases, J lost 7 bases, and 14 bases stayed unmatched. The CDR3 loop is CASSALGGLAVPNEQFF. CDR3 sequence (DNA): TGTGCCAGCAGCGCCCTTGGTGGACTAGCGGTACCAAATGAGCAGTTCTTC.

This chain joins TRBV19 and TRBJ1-2, with 10 bases aligning to TRBD1. V lost 4 bases to trimming and J lost 6 bases; unmatched junction nucleotides: 2. The CDR3 totals 13 residues. Germline lookup yields CDR1 LNHDA and CDR2 SQIVND (reference sequence). CDR3 residues: CASSRDRGHGYTF. The CDR3 DNA follows: TGTGCCAGTAGTAGAGACAGGGGGCATGGCTACACCTTC.

This chain uses TRBV6-1 with TRBJ1-2, with unresolved D. Germline V gene data show CDR1 as MNHNS and CDR2 as SASEGT. Trimming removed 10 bases at V and 4 bases at J, with 25 bases between. The CDR3 consists of 16 residues. CDR3 amino acids: CATLLRALGVTYGYTF. CDR3 in DNA: TGTGCCACCCTTTTACGGGCCCTTGGGGTAACCTATGGCTACACCTTC.

The chain is built from TRBV4-2 and TRBJ2-1; 13 bases are a match to TRBD2. V lost 5 bases to trimming and J lost 9 bases; unmatched junction nucleotides: 10. The CDR3 contains 16 residues. Germline loops: CDR1 LGHNA, CDR2 YNFKEQ. The CDR3 here is CASSLTGTSGNGEQFF. CDR3 nucleotide sequence: TGTGCCAGCAGCTTGACCGGGACTAGCGGGAATGGTGAGCAGTTCTTC.

The rearrangement uses TRBV15 and TRBJ2-1, with TRBD2 matching over 13 bases. CDR1 is LNHNV and CDR2 is YYDKDF in the germline V gene (reference sequence). The V gene end was trimmed by 3 bases and the J gene end by 9 bases; junction bases not matched to a gene: 11. The CDR3 extends over 17 amino acids. CDR3 coding DNA: TGTGCCACCAGCAGTACTAGCGGGAGGGCCTTGAGCAGTGAGCAGTTCTTC. It codes for CATSSTSGRALSSEQFF. Based on the CDR3 plus reference TRBV15 and TRBJ2-1, the full variable domain is DAMVIQNPRYQVTQFGKPVTLSCSQTLNHNVMYWYQQKSSQAPKLLFHYYDKDFNNEADTPDNFQSRRPNTSFCFLDIRSPGLGDTAMYLCATSSTSGRALSSEQFFGPGTRLTVL.

V is TRBV10-3 and J is TRBJ1-1; 7 positions agree with TRBD1. V dropped 6 bases and J dropped 3; count of bases not matched to a gene: 10. The CDR3 runs to 15 residues. Germline CDR1 reads ENHRY; CDR2 reads SYGVKD. The CDR3: CAIRPRGSGDTEAFF. CDR3 coding DNA: TGTGCCATCAGACCCAGGGGGTCAGGGGACACTGAAGCTTTCTTT.

The J gene is TRBJ1-1, the V gene TRBV7-9, with D hard to call. The germline CDR1 and CDR2 sequences are SEHNR and FQNEAQ (reference sequence). CDR3 length equals 15 residues. Trimming pared 0 bases from V and 0 bases from J, leaving 8 bases between. The CDR3 region is CASSLAGRLNTEAFF. CDR3 coding DNA: TGTGCCAGCAGCTTAGCCGGCAGATTGAACACTGAAGCTTTCTTT.

The V call is TRBV7-2, the J call TRBJ2-3; unclear D gene. The germline V gene encodes CDR1 SGHTA and CDR2 FQGNSA. V lost 4 bases and J 0 bases, leaving 17 bases between the germline ends. There are 17 residues in the CDR3. In nucleotides, the CDR3 is TGTGCCAGCAGCTCCCCCACCTGGCGTACTAGCACAGATACGCAGTATTTT. It is translated as CASSSPTWRTSTDTQYF. The full variable domain, its missing parts supplied by reference TRBV7-2 and TRBJ2-3, is GAGVSQSPSNKVTEKGKDVELRCDPISGHTALYWYRQSLGQGLEFLIYFQGNSAPDKSGLPSDRFSAERTGGSVSTLTIQRTQQEDSAVYLCASSSPTWRTSTDTQYFGPGTRLTVL.

Only a few counts were recorded for this clonotype. The chain has TRBV27 and TRBJ2-1; possibly TRBD1 for D (5 bases). In germline, CDR1 is MNHEY, CDR2 SMNVEV (reference sequence). The CDR3 length is 15 residues. Deletions cut 5 bases from V and 0 bases from J, with 11 bases between. CDR3 in DNA: TGTGCCAGCAGTACACCAGGGTACTCCTACAATGAGCAGTTCTTC. Translated: CASSTPGYSYNEQFF.

The chain has TRBV2 and TRBJ1-5, with 9 bases aligning to TRBD1. The CDR3 is 14 residues long. The ends lost 6 bases at V and 4 bases at J; junction bases unmatched: 4. Germline CDR1 SNHLY, CDR2 FYNNEI. CDR3 sequence: CASSGTGSNQPQHF. The CDR3 nucleotides are TGTGCCAGCAGCGGGACAGGGTCAAATCAGCCCCAGCATTTT.

The chain is built from TRBV6-5 and TRBJ1-1; a possible D gene is TRBD1 (6 bases). The germline V gene has CDR1 MNHEY and CDR2 SVGAGI. With 2 bases removed from V and 6 bases from J, the gap between germline ends came to 10 bases. This CDR3 has 13 residues. The CDR3 DNA reads TGTGCCAGCAGTTACACAGGGTTCCCTGAAGCTTTCTTT. It translates to CASSYTGFPEAFF.

This clonotype was found once. This chain links TRBV27 with TRBJ1-2; unclear D gene. This CDR3 has 16 amino acids. The germline V gene has CDR1 MNHEY and CDR2 SMNVEV (reference sequence). The V gene lost 5 bases and the J gene lost 5 bases, with 21 bases spanning the gap. The CDR3 region has the DNA TGTGCCAGCAGTCCTACGCTCCGACTTGGGTGGTATGGCTACACCTTC. Encoded protein: CASSPTLRLGWYGYTF.

This chain joins TRBV7-9 and TRBJ1-1; unclear D gene. Germline V lookup: CDR1 SEHNR, CDR2 FQNEAQ (reference sequence). V lost 2 bases and J lost 0, with 7 bases in between. CDR3 size: 14 residues. The chain's CDR3 is CASSLPPLNTEAFF. In DNA, the CDR3 is TGTGCCAGCAGCTTACCCCCACTGAACACTGAAGCTTTCTTT.

This clonotype was seen once. V usage is TRBV19 and J usage is TRBJ2-1; TRBD1 or TRBD2 may be the D gene (6 bases each). In germline, CDR1 is LNHDA, CDR2 SQIVND (reference sequence). Between the trimmed V and J ends, which lost 10 bases and 3 bases, there was a span of 13 bases. This CDR3 region has 13 residues. The CDR3 protein is CATLGGFYNEQFF. DNA for the CDR3: TGTGCCACCCTAGGGGGGTTCTACAATGAGCAGTTCTTC.

The CDR3 DNA reads as TGTGCCAGCAGCTTAGGCCTAAGGACAGGGAGATCCTACGAGCAGTACTTC. Translating gives CASSLGLRTGRSYEQYF. This rearrangement joins TRBV13 to TRBJ2-7, with TRBD1 identical over 8 bases. The V and J ends lost 0 bases and 1 base, in that order; junction bases with no gene match: 8. Germline CDR1 PRHDT, CDR2 FYEKMQ (reference sequence). The CDR3 runs to 17 residues.

The rearrangement joins TRBV20-1 to TRBJ2-7; 9 nucleotides align to TRBD1. Per germline, CDR1 DFQATT and CDR2 SNEGSKA (reference sequence). CDR3 length: 13 amino acids. With 1 base clipped from V and 6 bases from J, the junction kept 4 bases outside the gene matches. The CDR3 loop is CSARGTGAGEQYF. DNA for the CDR3: TGCAGTGCTAGAGGGACAGGGGCGGGCGAGCAGTACTTC.